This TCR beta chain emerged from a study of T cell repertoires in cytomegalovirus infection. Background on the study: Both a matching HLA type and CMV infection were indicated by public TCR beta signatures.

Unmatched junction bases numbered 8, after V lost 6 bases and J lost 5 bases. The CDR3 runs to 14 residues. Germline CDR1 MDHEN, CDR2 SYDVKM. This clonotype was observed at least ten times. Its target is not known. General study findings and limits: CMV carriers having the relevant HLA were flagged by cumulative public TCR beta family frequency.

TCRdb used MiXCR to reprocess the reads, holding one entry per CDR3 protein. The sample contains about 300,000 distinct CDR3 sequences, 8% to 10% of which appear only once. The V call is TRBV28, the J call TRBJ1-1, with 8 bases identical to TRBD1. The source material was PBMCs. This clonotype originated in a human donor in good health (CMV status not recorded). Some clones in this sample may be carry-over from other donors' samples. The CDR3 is CASRSQGVWTEAFF. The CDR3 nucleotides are TGTGCCAGCAGATCACAGGGGGTTTGGACTGAAGCTTTCTTT. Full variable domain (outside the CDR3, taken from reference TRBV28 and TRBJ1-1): DVKVTQSSRYLVKRTGEKVFLECVQDMDHENMFWYRQDPGLGLRLIYFSYDVKMKEKGDIPEGYSVSREKKERFSLILESASTNQTSMYLCASRSQGVWTEAFFGQGTRLTVV.